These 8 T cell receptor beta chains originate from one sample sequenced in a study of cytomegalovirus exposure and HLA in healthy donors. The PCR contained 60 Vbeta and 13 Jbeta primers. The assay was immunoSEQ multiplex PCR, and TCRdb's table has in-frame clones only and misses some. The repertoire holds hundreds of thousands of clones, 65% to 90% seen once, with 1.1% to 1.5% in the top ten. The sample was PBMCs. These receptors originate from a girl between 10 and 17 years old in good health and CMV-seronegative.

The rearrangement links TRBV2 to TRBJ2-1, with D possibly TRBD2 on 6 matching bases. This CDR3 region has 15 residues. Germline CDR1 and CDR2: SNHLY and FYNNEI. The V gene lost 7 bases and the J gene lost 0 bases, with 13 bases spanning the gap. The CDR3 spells CASTSARSSYNEQFF. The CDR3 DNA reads TGTGCCAGCACTAGCGCAAGGAGCTCCTACAATGAGCAGTTCTTC.

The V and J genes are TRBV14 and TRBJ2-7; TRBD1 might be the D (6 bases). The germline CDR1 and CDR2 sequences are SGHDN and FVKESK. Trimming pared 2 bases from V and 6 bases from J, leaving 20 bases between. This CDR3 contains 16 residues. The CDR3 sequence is CASSQRTALGSGEQYF. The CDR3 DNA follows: TGTGCCAGCAGCCAACGGACAGCATTAGGGTCTGGCGAGCAGTACTTC.

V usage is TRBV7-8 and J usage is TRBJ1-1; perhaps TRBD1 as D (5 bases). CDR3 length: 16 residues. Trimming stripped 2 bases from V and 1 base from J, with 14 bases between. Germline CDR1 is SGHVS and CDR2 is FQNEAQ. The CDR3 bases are TGTGCCAGCAGCTTATTAGGCAACAGGCGGAACACTGAAGCTTTCTTT. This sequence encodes CASSLLGNRRNTEAFF. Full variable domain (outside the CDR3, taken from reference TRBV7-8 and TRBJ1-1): GAGVSQSPRYKVAKRGQDVALRCDPISGHVSLFWYQQALGQGPEFLTYFQNEAQLDKSGLPSDRFFAERPEGSVSTLKIQRTQQEDSAVYLCASSLLGNRRNTEAFFGQGTRLTVV.

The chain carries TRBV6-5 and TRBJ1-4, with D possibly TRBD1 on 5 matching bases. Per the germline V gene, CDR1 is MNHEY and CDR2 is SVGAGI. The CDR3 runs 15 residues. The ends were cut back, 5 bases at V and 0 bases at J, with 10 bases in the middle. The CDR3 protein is CASSGKTATNEKLFF. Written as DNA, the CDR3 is TGTGCCAGCAGTGGAAAGACAGCAACTAATGAAAAACTGTTTTTT.

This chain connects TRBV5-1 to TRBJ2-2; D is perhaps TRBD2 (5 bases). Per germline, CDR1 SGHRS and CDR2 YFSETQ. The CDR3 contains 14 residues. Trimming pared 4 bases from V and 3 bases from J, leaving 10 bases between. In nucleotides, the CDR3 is TGCGCCAGCAGCCCGCGGGTGGACACCGGGGAGCTGTTTTTT. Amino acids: CASSPRVDTGELFF.

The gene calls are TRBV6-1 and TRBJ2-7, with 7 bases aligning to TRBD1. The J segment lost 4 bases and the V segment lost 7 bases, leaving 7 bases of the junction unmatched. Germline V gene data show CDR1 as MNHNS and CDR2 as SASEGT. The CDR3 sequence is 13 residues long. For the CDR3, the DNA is TGTGCCAGCAACCCGACAGGGAATTACGAGCAGTACTTC. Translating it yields CASNPTGNYEQYF.

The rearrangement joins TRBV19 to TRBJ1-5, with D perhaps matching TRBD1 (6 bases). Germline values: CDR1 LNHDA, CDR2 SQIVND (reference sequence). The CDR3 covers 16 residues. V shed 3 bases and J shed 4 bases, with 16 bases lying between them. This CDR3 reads CASSIVGGGINQPQHF. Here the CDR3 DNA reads TGTGCCAGTAGTATTGTAGGGGGGGGCATTAATCAGCCCCAGCATTTT.

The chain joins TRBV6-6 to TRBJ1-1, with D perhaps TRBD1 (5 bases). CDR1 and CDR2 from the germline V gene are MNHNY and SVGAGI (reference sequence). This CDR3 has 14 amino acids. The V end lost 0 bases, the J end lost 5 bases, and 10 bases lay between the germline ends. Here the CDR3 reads CASSYSTEGTEAFF. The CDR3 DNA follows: TGTGCCAGCAGTTACTCGACGGAGGGGACTGAAGCTTTCTTT.